This T cell receptor beta chain was sequenced for a study of beta chain features in type 1 diabetes. Germline V gene sequence: CDR1 SGHNT, CDR2 YYREEE (reference sequence). The CDR3 runs 15 residues. Trimming at V came to 2 bases and at J to 6 bases, leaving 7 bases not matched to a gene. Averaging around 120 mL, one heparinised blood draw came from each individual donor. In all sorted populations, purity surpassed 98%. Findings and limits, study-wide: TCRB CDR3s from Type 1 diabetes patients were moderately but significantly shorter in all four CD4+ subsets. Reads derived from cDNA could over-represent cells showing high TCR expression.

Isolated RNA was reverse transcribed in full, so expressed TCRB transcripts were sequenced. The repertoire was sequenced with immunoSEQ multiplex PCR; TCRdb's copy has only in-frame clones and lacks some. The sample contains about 640,000 clones, around 12% of which appear only once. Comment on this clone: Antigen: not known.

The V and J genes are TRBV5-4 and TRBJ2-4, with 8 nucleotides matching TRBD1. Specimen: naive CD4+ T cells from blood. The sequence was collected from a man aged 25-45 years with type 1 diabetes. The CDR3 reads CASSFEAGGGNIQYF. CDR3 coding DNA: TGTGCCAGCAGCTTTGAGGCAGGGGGCGGAAACATTCAGTACTTC. The full variable domain, rest sourced from reference TRBV5-4 and TRBJ2-4, is ETGVTQSPTHLIKTRGQQVTLRCSSQSGHNTVSWYQQALGQGPQFIFQYYREEENGRGNFPPRFSGLQFPNYSSELNVNALELDDSALYLCASSFEAGGGNIQYFGAGTRLSVL.